A selection of T cell receptor beta chains follows, all from one sample in a study of T cells after yellow fever vaccination. MiXCR was run by TCRdb on the 5' RACE reads, yielding one entry per CDR3 protein. The sample holds hundreds of thousands of distinct CDR3 sequences; 18% are singletons and the top ten take about 18%. The sample here was PBMCs, taken before the yellow fever booster vaccination. These receptors came from a man aged 18 to 29 who received the YFV17D yellow fever vaccine. CDR3s include the opening cysteine and the closing phenylalanine or tryptophan. The D gene is left open where the match is weak. Expanded clones are given a class, and other clones once, few, many or no size at all.

v_gene: TRBV4-2; j_gene: TRBJ2-1; abundance: NA; d_gene: TRBD1; CDR3nt: TGTGCCAGCAGCCAAGGAACAGGGGGCGAACGCTCCTACAATGAGCAGTTCTTC; CDR3aa: CASSQGTGGERSYNEQFF
v_gene: TRBV7-9; j_gene: TRBJ2-1; abundance: NA; d_gene: NA; CDR3nt: TGTGCCAGCAGCCCTCTCGGGGTTGAGCAGTTCTTC; CDR3aa: CASSPLGVEQFF
v_gene: TRBV10-3; j_gene: TRBJ2-3; abundance: few; d_gene: NA; CDR3nt: TGTGCCATCAGGGCCGCTAGCCCAGATACGCAGTATTTT; CDR3aa: CAIRAASPDTQYF
v_gene: TRBV5-1; j_gene: TRBJ1-6; abundance: NA; d_gene: NA; CDR3nt: TGCGCCAGCAGCGCTACGACATACGGGAATTCACCCCTCCACTTT; CDR3aa: CASSATTYGNSPLHF
v_gene: TRBV5-1; j_gene: TRBJ1-2; abundance: many; d_gene: NA; CDR3nt: TGCGCCAGCAGCCCCTCGGTGGGATCTGGAGGCTACACCTTC; CDR3aa: CASSPSVGSGGYTF
v_gene: TRBV10-3; j_gene: TRBJ2-3; abundance: many; d_gene: NA; CDR3nt: TGTGCCATCAGGCGCGGGGTTGACGCTAGCACAGATACGCAGTATTTT; CDR3aa: CAIRRGVDASTDTQYF
v_gene: TRBV6-2/TRBV6-3; j_gene: TRBJ2-3; abundance: NA; d_gene: TRBD2; CDR3nt: TGTGCCAGCAGTCAGGCCCTCCGGGGGGCAGATACGCAGTATTTT; CDR3aa: CASSQALRGADTQYF
v_gene: TRBV4-2; j_gene: TRBJ1-1; abundance: NA; d_gene: NA; CDR3nt: TGTGCCAGCAGCCTGCGGGAGGGAGAGACTGAAGCTTTCTTT; CDR3aa: CASSLREGETEAFF
v_gene: TRBV5-1; j_gene: TRBJ2-5; abundance: NA; d_gene: NA; CDR3nt: TGCGCCAGCAGCGTATCGGGTCGGCCGGGAGAGACCCAGTACTTC; CDR3aa: CASSVSGRPGETQYF
v_gene: TRBV7-3; j_gene: TRBJ2-1; abundance: NA; d_gene: TRBD2; CDR3nt: TGTGCCAGCAGCCCTAGCGGGTCTACCCATGAGCAGTTCTTC; CDR3aa: CASSPSGSTHEQFF
v_gene: TRBV4-2; j_gene: TRBJ1-2; abundance: NA; d_gene: NA; CDR3nt: TGTGCCAGCAGCCAAGATATGGCTCCAGGAGCGGGGGGCTATGGCTACACCTTC; CDR3aa: CASSQDMAPGAGGYGYTF
v_gene: TRBV7-2; j_gene: TRBJ1-4; abundance: NA; d_gene: TRBD1; CDR3nt: TGTGCCAGCAGCTTTCAGGGGGGAAGTGAAAAACTGTTTTTT; CDR3aa: CASSFQGGSEKLFF
v_gene: TRBV6-1; j_gene: TRBJ2-6; abundance: few; d_gene: NA; CDR3nt: TGTGCCAGCTCCGAACAGCACCTCTCTTATGGGGCCAACGTCCTGACTTTC; CDR3aa: CASSEQHLSYGANVLTF
v_gene: TRBV20-1; j_gene: TRBJ1-1; abundance: once; d_gene: NA; CDR3nt: TGCAGTGCTAGGGTTGGGGGTGCGGACACTGAAGCTTTCTTT; CDR3aa: CSARVGGADTEAFF
v_gene: TRBV24-1; j_gene: TRBJ2-1; abundance: NA; d_gene: TRBD2; CDR3nt: TGTGCCACCCAATTGGGGGGAGGGGTTGAGCAGTTCTTC; CDR3aa: CATQLGGGVEQFF
v_gene: TRBV12-3/TRBV12-4; j_gene: TRBJ2-7; abundance: few; d_gene: TRBD1; CDR3nt: TGTGCCAGCAGCCTACGGGACAGCGGATTCTACGAGCAGTACTTC; CDR3aa: CASSLRDSGFYEQYF
v_gene: TRBV6-6; j_gene: TRBJ2-3; abundance: NA; d_gene: NA; CDR3nt: TGTGCCAGCAGCGTATCCCGGGACGGCCTCTTAGAACGGTATTTT; CDR3aa: CASSVSRDGLLERYF
v_gene: TRBV20-1; j_gene: TRBJ1-5; abundance: many; d_gene: NA; CDR3nt: TGCAGTGCTAGAGATCGAGGGGCAGGTGGCAATCAGCCCCAGCATTTT; CDR3aa: CSARDRGAGGNQPQHF
v_gene: TRBV6-4; j_gene: TRBJ2-1; abundance: NA; d_gene: NA; CDR3nt: TGTGCCAGCAGTGACGGTGGAGTGAATGAGCAGTTCTTC; CDR3aa: CASSDGGVNEQFF
v_gene: TRBV5-1; j_gene: TRBJ2-1; abundance: NA; d_gene: NA; CDR3nt: TGCGCCAGCAGCCGGGGGGCTCCCCACTCCTACAATGAGCAGTTCTTC; CDR3aa: CASSRGAPHSYNEQFF
v_gene: TRBV6-6; j_gene: TRBJ2-5; abundance: NA; d_gene: NA; CDR3nt: TGTGCCAGCAGCCCGGGACCCTACACCGAGACCCAGTACTTC; CDR3aa: CASSPGPYTETQYF
v_gene: TRBV6-6; j_gene: TRBJ2-3; abundance: few; d_gene: TRBD2; CDR3nt: TGTGCCAGCAGGTCTAGCGGGGTTGGCACAGATACGCAGTATTTT; CDR3aa: CASRSSGVGTDTQYF
v_gene: TRBV4-1; j_gene: TRBJ2-7; abundance: NA; d_gene: TRBD2; CDR3nt: TGCGCCAGCAGAGAAGTGGGGACTAGCTCCTACGAGCAGTACTTC; CDR3aa: CASREVGTSSYEQYF
v_gene: TRBV5-4; j_gene: TRBJ2-5; abundance: few; d_gene: NA; CDR3nt: TGTGCCAGCAGCTTCAGGTGGGGAGAGACCCAGTACTTC; CDR3aa: CASSFRWGETQYF
v_gene: TRBV2; j_gene: TRBJ1-5; abundance: NA; d_gene: TRBD1; CDR3nt: TGTGCCAGCGAGGACAGGGGGGCTCAGTCCCAGCATTTT; CDR3aa: CASEDRGAQSQHF
v_gene: TRBV25-1; j_gene: TRBJ2-3; abundance: NA; d_gene: NA; CDR3nt: TGTGCCAGCAAGTCACCCAGCACAGATACGCAGTATTTT; CDR3aa: CASKSPSTDTQYF
v_gene: TRBV15; j_gene: TRBJ2-5; abundance: many; d_gene: NA; CDR3nt: TGTGCCACCAGCAGAGATGCCAACCAAGAGACCCAGTACTTC; CDR3aa: CATSRDANQETQYF
v_gene: TRBV18; j_gene: TRBJ2-7; abundance: few; d_gene: NA; CDR3nt: TGTGCCAGCTCACCTGGAACCTCAAACTCCTACGAGCAGTACTTC; CDR3aa: CASSPGTSNSYEQYF
v_gene: TRBV4-1; j_gene: TRBJ2-5; abundance: NA; d_gene: TRBD2; CDR3nt: TGCGCCAGCAGCCCTACTTGGAGCGGGGAGGGTGAGACCCAGTACTTC; CDR3aa: CASSPTWSGEGETQYF
v_gene: TRBV24-1; j_gene: TRBJ2-1; abundance: NA; d_gene: NA; CDR3nt: TGTGCCACCAGTGATTTGTGGGACAATGAGCAGTTCTTC; CDR3aa: CATSDLWDNEQFF
v_gene: TRBV7-9; j_gene: TRBJ1-1; abundance: few; d_gene: TRBD1; CDR3nt: TGTGCCAGCAGCTCGGGACAGGGGACATATACTGAAGCTTTCTTT; CDR3aa: CASSSGQGTYTEAFF
v_gene: TRBV29-1; j_gene: TRBJ1-1; abundance: few; d_gene: NA; CDR3nt: TGCAGCGTTGGCGGATCTGAAGCTTTCTTT; CDR3aa: CSVGGSEAFF
v_gene: TRBV15; j_gene: TRBJ2-2; abundance: NA; d_gene: NA; CDR3nt: TGTGCCACCAGCAGAGATTGGCCGGGGACAAGGAACACCGGGGAGCTGTTTTTT; CDR3aa: CATSRDWPGTRNTGELFF
v_gene: TRBV6-2/TRBV6-3; j_gene: TRBJ2-7; abundance: NA; d_gene: TRBD1; CDR3nt: TGTGCCAGCAGCCTAGCCCTTCGAGGGGGCCAATATTCCTACGAGCAGTACTTC; CDR3aa: CASSLALRGGQYSYEQYF
v_gene: TRBV5-1; j_gene: TRBJ2-1; abundance: NA; d_gene: TRBD1; CDR3nt: TGCGCCAGCAGCTTGGAGGGACAGACCTACAATGAGCAGTTCTTC; CDR3aa: CASSLEGQTYNEQFF
v_gene: TRBV7-3; j_gene: TRBJ2-2; abundance: NA; d_gene: TRBD1; CDR3nt: TGTGCCAGCAGCAACCCTGACAGGGCGAACACCGGGGAGCTGTTTTTT; CDR3aa: CASSNPDRANTGELFF
v_gene: TRBV5-1; j_gene: TRBJ2-7; abundance: NA; d_gene: NA; CDR3nt: TGCGCCAGCAGCTTGCCAGCGAAACTTGCGGAGCAGTACTTC; CDR3aa: CASSLPAKLAEQYF
v_gene: TRBV7-2; j_gene: TRBJ1-4; abundance: few; d_gene: TRBD1; CDR3nt: TGTGCCAGCAGTCGTCCCCGGGCAGGGGGCATGAGTGGGGGTGAAAAACTGTTTTTT; CDR3aa: CASSRPRAGGMSGGEKLFF
v_gene: TRBV20-1; j_gene: TRBJ2-3; abundance: few; d_gene: NA; CDR3nt: TGCAGTGCTAGAGATCGGGTCCAGGGCGGTACGCAGTATTTT; CDR3aa: CSARDRVQGGTQYF
v_gene: TRBV12-3/TRBV12-4; j_gene: TRBJ2-1; abundance: NA; d_gene: NA; CDR3nt: TGTGCCAGCAGTGATTTCCTGGTACGCAATGAGCAGTTCTTC; CDR3aa: CASSDFLVRNEQFF
v_gene: TRBV1; j_gene: TRBJ2-2; abundance: NA; d_gene: NA; CDR3nt: TGCACCAGCAGCCAAGATGTCGGGGAGCTGTTTTTT; CDR3aa: CTSSQDVGELFF
v_gene: TRBV28; j_gene: TRBJ1-2; abundance: few; d_gene: NA; CDR3nt: TGTGCCAGCAGTTTATCCGTCACTCACTATGGCTACACCTTC; CDR3aa: CASSLSVTHYGYTF
v_gene: TRBV12-3/TRBV12-4; j_gene: TRBJ1-5; abundance: few; d_gene: NA; CDR3nt: TGTGCCAGCAGTTTTCCCTATCAGCCCCAGCATTTT; CDR3aa: CASSFPYQPQHF
v_gene: TRBV24-1; j_gene: TRBJ2-2; abundance: NA; d_gene: TRBD1; CDR3nt: TGTGCCACCAGCGACAGGGGGATCACCGGGGAGCTGTTTTTT; CDR3aa: CATSDRGITGELFF
v_gene: TRBV5-1; j_gene: TRBJ2-7; abundance: many; d_gene: NA; CDR3nt: TGCGCCAGCAGCTTGTCACGTTCGTACGAGCAGTACTTC; CDR3aa: CASSLSRSYEQYF